Included here is one TCR beta chain sequence, with context. Its antigen is still unknown. Base qualities are not provided; no much larger clone lies one nucleotide away. Reading the label with the study, this specimen's time point is: baseline before first vaccination. Samples from vaccinated people were obtained from the UK trials COV001 and COV002, which included a single-blind randomized controlled phase 2/3 trial of AZD1222 (ChAdOx1 nCoV-19) in healthy adults. Trial participant PBMC samples were collected at day 0 and day 28 after the second dose for TCRbeta chain sequencing. This sample was included in a study of T cell responses to AZD1222 COVID-19 vaccine listed by TCRdb under 2021. Background for the entire study: AZD1222 recipients whose second dose came at about 4 weeks and those whose second dose came at about 12 weeks were combined into one group, since spike-specific TCR depth and breadth did not differ between the two schedules. A total of 230 or so trial participants underwent TCR sequencing, of whom around 200 received two doses of AZD1222 and about 25 received two doses of the MenACWY control vaccine. Enrollment into the trials was organized by age into subgroups of 18-55, 56-69 and 70-plus years, and those subgroups contained roughly 150, 30 and 60 TCR-sequenced participants, respectively.

Including the terminal cysteine and phenylalanine, the CDR3 comprises 15 residues. The kept DNA is CDR3 alone, 45 bases in frame from the first base. Between the V and J ends, shortened by 1 base and 0 bases respectively, the junction contains 7 bases. CDR1 and CDR2 were assigned from the germline V gene as SGHTA and FQGTGA. General conclusions and limits of the study: Reportedly, close to half of the unique spike-specific TCRs recognized epitopes lying outside the regions that are mutated in the B.1.351 and B.1.1.7 variants. After two AZD1222 doses, both the breadth and the depth of spike-specific TCRs were significantly higher than at day 0 and than in MenACWY recipients. In the small 56-69-year group, the increase in depth fell short of significance, most likely because of low power. Conclusions about previously exposed vaccinees were limited because only six or seven AZD1222 recipients were SARS-CoV-2 seropositive at baseline. Participants were mostly white British, with more females than males. The authors suggested clonal diversity may have been underestimated. CD4 TCRs associated with the vaccine covered the entire spike protein, and the dominant responses were in regions 160-218 and 743-854. Because no samples from the day 14 peak response were available, repertoires could be characterized only after the peak T cell response.

The CDR3 regions of human TCRbeta chains were analyzed by immunosequencing. On the study's bioinformatics: Repertoire TCRs were matched against a reference library of SARS-CoV-2-specific TCRs generated with the MIRA antigen-specificity platform. Breadth was defined as the fraction of unique TCRs that were SARS-CoV-2-associated, and depth was defined as the fraction of total T cells that were SARS-CoV-2-associated. Using the MIRA data, each spike-specific TCR was mapped to the spike region that the TCR reacts to and placed in a CD4 or CD8 class. Log10-transformed breadth and depth values were compared by one-way ANOVA with Sidak's multiple comparisons tests. Here the immuneACCESS table is served through TCRdb, limited to in-frame sequences with V and J called. Missing clones are a known gap in these copies; in checked studies unresolved V genes cover under half, and the rest lacks a known reason. That table gives V, J and clone size, and the DNA gave D and trimming. The sample records 130,000 or so clones, roughly nine tenths of which are singletons. The top ten constitute about 1.9% of the sample.

The chain is encoded by TRBV7-3 joined to TRBJ2-1, and possibly TRBD2, on 5 matching bases. The TCR originated in an adult in good health. Specimen: peripheral blood, collected on day 0 of AZD1222 vaccination. CDR3 protein: CASSLKGDSYNEQFF. The bases are TGTGCCAGCAGCTTAAAGGGAGACTCCTACAATGAGCAGTTCTTC.